This T cell receptor beta chain was recovered during a study of T cells in Graves' hyperthyroidism and ophthalmopathy. The overall study: Peripheral blood collection took place at initial diagnosis, before any treatment.

Germline V gene lookup returns CDR1 MDHEN and CDR2 SYDVKM. Unmatched junction bases numbered 7, after V lost 5 bases and J lost 6 bases. This CDR3 has 15 residues. For the diagnoses, clinical symptoms, serum thyroxine and TRAb, thyroid ultrasound and orbital computed tomography were used. Cells are PBMCs isolated from around 10 ml of fresh blood. Overall study results and limits: In the blood, most expanded thyroid clonotypes above 0.001 appeared as well.

Amplification yielded TCR beta CDR3 regions, with RNA transcripts as the source. The primer set for the first-round RT-PCR of the TCR CDR3 was HTBI. TCRdb re-analysed the multiplex PCR reads in MiXCR, keeping a single row per CDR3 protein. The sample contains more than 500,000 distinct CDR3 sequences, about 16% of which appear only once. This clonotype was seen at least ten times. Its antigen is still unknown. The clonotype was recovered from a woman between 25 and 40 years old with Graves' ophthalmopathy. The material sequenced was blood. The chain combines TRBV28 with TRBJ2-7; 13 nucleotides agree with TRBD2. CDR3 in DNA: TGTGCCAGCAGTGGGCCGGGACTAGCGGGGATCGAGCAGTACTTC. This sequence encodes CASSGPGLAGIEQYF.